Each of the 8 T cell receptor beta chains below was sequenced from the same sample in a study of blood T cell repertoires in COVID-19. Assay: immunoSEQ multiplex PCR; the TCRdb copy retains only in-frame clones and omits some. Of under 150,000 clones listed, 88% are singletons. Sequenced sample: peripheral blood. Every receptor here comes from a man aged 50-60 years with active or convalescent COVID-19.

This clone was found once. The rearrangement joins TRBV4-3 to TRBJ2-1; D not certain. The CDR3 runs to 17 residues. Germline V gives CDR1 LGHNA, CDR2 YSLEER. V lost 1 base and J 0 bases, leaving 13 bases between the germline ends. For the CDR3, the DNA is TGCGCCAGCAGCCAAGGACCTAGAGCGAGCTCCTACAATGAGCAGTTCTTC. The encoded protein is CASSQGPRASSYNEQFF.

The CDR3 spells CASSIRTGSGTNYNEQFF. The CDR3 nucleotides are TGCGCCAGCAGCATTCGAACGGGAAGCGGGACCAACTACAATGAGCAGTTCTTC. V is TRBV4-1 and J is TRBJ2-1, with 7 bases matching TRBD2. V lost 5 bases, J lost 3 bases, and 16 bases stayed unmatched. The CDR3 has 18 amino acids. Germline CDR1 and CDR2: MGHRA and YSYEKL.

The J gene is TRBJ2-5, the V gene TRBV5-1, with 8 positions matching TRBD2. CDR3 size: 16 residues. The germline V gene has CDR1 SGHRS and CDR2 YFSETQ. V lost 1 base, J lost 5 bases, and 10 bases stayed unmatched. The CDR3 protein is CASSLPAGGSGETQYF. In DNA, the CDR3 is TGCGCCAGCAGCTTGCCGGCGGGAGGCTCAGGGGAGACCCAGTACTTC.

This chain joins TRBV21-1 and TRBJ1-2; TRBD1, the table's D call, was not compared with the DNA. TRBV21-1 is termed a pseudogene. This CDR3 comprises 19 residues. The CDR3 here is CASSKVQADRWISNYGYTF. The DNA of the CDR3 is TGTGCCAGCAGCAAAGTCCAGGCAGACAGGTGGATCTCTAACTATGGCTACACCTTC.

To note about this clone: The same CDR3 arises from other DNA sequences in this sample as well. The chain employs TRBV9 and TRBJ1-3, with a possible D match to TRBD1 (5 bases). The germline V gene has CDR1 SGDLS and CDR2 YYNGEE. The CDR3 runs 15 residues. The V and J ends lost 0 bases and 2 bases respectively, with 9 bases between them. Written as DNA, the CDR3 is TGTGCCAGCAGCGTAGGGCAGGGTACTGGAAACACCATATATTTT. It yields the protein CASSVGQGTGNTIYF.

V gene TRBV29-1 combines with J gene TRBJ1-4; 7 bases fit TRBD1. V shed 3 bases, J shed 6 bases, and the junction held 4 bases outside the gene matches. CDR1 is SQVTM, CDR2 ANQGSEA, per germline. The CDR3 is made up of 13 amino acids. This chain's CDR3 is CSVDKGADEKLFF. The CDR3 DNA is TGCAGCGTTGATAAGGGGGCGGATGAAAAACTGTTTTTT.

V is TRBV7-3 and J is TRBJ2-1, with 9 bases fitting TRBD2. The junction had 6 bases not matched to a gene; V was cut back by 3 bases and J by 9 bases. The germline V gene has CDR1 SGHTA and CDR2 FQGTGA. This CDR3 contains 14 residues. The CDR3 here is CASSFGNSGSEQFF. Written as DNA, the CDR3 is TGTGCCAGCAGCTTTGGGAATAGCGGGAGTGAGCAGTTCTTC.

The genes are TRBV7-8 and TRBJ1-5; D is perhaps TRBD1 (6 bases). V shed 1 base and J shed 0 bases, with 16 bases lying between them. The CDR3 length is 18 residues. Per the germline V gene, CDR1 is SGHVS and CDR2 is FQNEAQ. The CDR3 reads CASSLEFSGQYSNQPQHF. The CDR3 DNA sequence: TGTGCCAGCAGCTTAGAATTTTCCGGACAGTATAGCAATCAGCCCCAGCATTTT.